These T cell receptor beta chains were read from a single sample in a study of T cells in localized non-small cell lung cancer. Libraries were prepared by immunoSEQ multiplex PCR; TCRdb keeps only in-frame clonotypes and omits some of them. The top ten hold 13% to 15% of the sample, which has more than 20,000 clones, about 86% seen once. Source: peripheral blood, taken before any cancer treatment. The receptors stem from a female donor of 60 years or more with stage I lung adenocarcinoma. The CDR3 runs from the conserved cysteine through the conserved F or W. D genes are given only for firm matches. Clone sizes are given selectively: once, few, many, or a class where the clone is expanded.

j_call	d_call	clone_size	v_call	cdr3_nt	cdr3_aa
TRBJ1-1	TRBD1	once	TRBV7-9	TGTGCCAGCAGCTTAGCCCTTCGGGACAGGGAAGCTTTCTTT	CASSLALRDREAFF
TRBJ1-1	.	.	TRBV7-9	TGTGCCAGCAGCTACCGCACAACCGAGAGGAAATCTGAAGCTTTCTTT	CASSYRTTERKSEAFF
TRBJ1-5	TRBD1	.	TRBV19	TGTGCCAGTAGTTACCTCCGGGACAGGGGAGGGAGCAATCAGCCCCAGCATTTT	CASSYLRDRGGSNQPQHF
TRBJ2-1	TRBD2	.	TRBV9	TGTGCCAGCAGCGCCCGGGGGGGGTCGAACCATCCCAATGAGCAGTTCTTC	CASSARGGSNHPNEQFF
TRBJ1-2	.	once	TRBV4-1	TGCGCCAGCAGCCAAGGACGGTCCTATGGCTACACCTTC	CASSQGRSYGYTF
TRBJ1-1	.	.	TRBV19	TGTGCCAGTAGTCGGCCGGCCTCAGGAAACACTGAAGCTTTCTTT	CASSRPASGNTEAFF
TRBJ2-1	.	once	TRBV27	TGTGCCAGCATTAGCCTTCGCAGCCCGGGGGAGCAGTTCTTC	CASISLRSPGEQFF
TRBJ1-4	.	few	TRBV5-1	TGCGCCAGCAGCCTCCTCGCCTCGGAAGAAAAACTGTTTTTT	CASSLLASEEKLFF
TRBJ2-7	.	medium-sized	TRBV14	TGTGCCAGCAGCCAAGACCCGCGGGACTACGAGCAGTACTTC	CASSQDPRDYEQYF
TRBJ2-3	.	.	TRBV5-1	TGCGCCACCAACAGGGACCTCGGAGATACGCAGTATTTT	CATNRDLGDTQYF
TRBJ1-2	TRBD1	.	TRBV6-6	TGTGCCAGTTTTAGGACAGGGCCCAACTATGGCTACACCTTC	CASFRTGPNYGYTF
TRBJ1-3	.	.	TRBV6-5	TGTGCCAGCAGTTACTCCTATCCCCGCTCTGGAAACACCATATATTTT	CASSYSYPRSGNTIYF
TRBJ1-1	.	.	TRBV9	TGTGCCAGCAGCGTAGGGGACCGCACCACCGAAGCTTTCTTT	CASSVGDRTTEAFF
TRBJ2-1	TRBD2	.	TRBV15	TGTGCCACCAGTAAAAGCGGGGGGGCATATGAGCAGTTCTTC	CATSKSGGAYEQFF
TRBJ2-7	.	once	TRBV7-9	TGTGCCAGCAGCCATGGGCTTACCTACGAGCAGTACTTC	CASSHGLTYEQYF
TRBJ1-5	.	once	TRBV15	TGTGCCACCAGCACCAGCTACAATCAGCCCCAGCATTTT	CATSTSYNQPQHF
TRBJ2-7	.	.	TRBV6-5	TGTGCCAGCAGCTCGGGACTGTTTACCTACGAGCAGTACTTC	CASSSGLFTYEQYF
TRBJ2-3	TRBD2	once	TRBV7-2	TGTGCCAGCAGCTTATTAGGCGGGAGTCCCACAGATACGCAGTATTTT	CASSLLGGSPTDTQYF
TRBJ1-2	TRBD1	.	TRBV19	TGTGCCAGTAGTAGGGGACAGGGAGCAAACTATGGCTACACCTTC	CASSRGQGANYGYTF
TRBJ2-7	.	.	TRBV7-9	TGTGCCAGCAGCTTTTCGGGGACTGGTGAGCAGTACTTC	CASSFSGTGEQYF
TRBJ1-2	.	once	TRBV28	TGTGCCAGCAGTCCTAGTCCGGCCGGGGCTTATGGCTACACCTTC	CASSPSPAGAYGYTF
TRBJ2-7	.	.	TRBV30	TGTGCCTGGAGCGAATCCTACGAGCAGTACTTC	CAWSESYEQYF
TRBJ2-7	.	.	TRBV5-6	TGTGCCAGCAGCCTGCCGGGTTCCGGATCCTACGAGCAGTACTTC	CASSLPGSGSYEQYF
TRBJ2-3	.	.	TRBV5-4	TGTGCCAGCAGCCCAACCGGGAACCCTGATACGCAGTATTTT	CASSPTGNPDTQYF
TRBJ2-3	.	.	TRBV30	TGTGCCTGGATGGGGGGACAGAGCGCAGATACGCAGTATTTT	CAWMGGQSADTQYF
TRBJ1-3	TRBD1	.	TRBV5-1	TGCGCCAGCAGCTTGGGGACAGGGGGCTCCTCTGGAAACACCATATATTTT	CASSLGTGGSSGNTIYF
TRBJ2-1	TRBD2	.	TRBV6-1	TGTGGGACTAGCGGCGGTTCATTGAGAGAGCAGTTCTTC	CGTSGGSLREQFF
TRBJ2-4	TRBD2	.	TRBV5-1	TGCGCCAGCAGCCCCGGACTAGCGGGACCTTTAGCCAAAAACATTCAGTACTTC	CASSPGLAGPLAKNIQYF
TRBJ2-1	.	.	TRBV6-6	TGTGCCAGCAGTTACGGCCGAATAAATGAGCAGTTCTTC	CASSYGRINEQFF
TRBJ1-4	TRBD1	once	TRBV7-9	TGTGCCAGCAGCCCGACAGGGACCAAAACTAATGAAAAACTGTTTTTT	CASSPTGTKTNEKLFF
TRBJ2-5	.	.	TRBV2	TGTGCCAGCAGTGAAGGCCTTGTGGGGACCCAGTACTTC	CASSEGLVGTQYF
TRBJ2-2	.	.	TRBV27	TGTGCCAGCAGTTCCGGACTTTGGGCGGGGACCGGGGAGCTGTTTTTT	CASSSGLWAGTGELFF
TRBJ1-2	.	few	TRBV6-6	TGTGCCAGCAGTTGGATTGACAGCTATGGCTACACCTTC	CASSWIDSYGYTF
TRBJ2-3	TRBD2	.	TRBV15	TGTGCCACCAGCAGAGATCTGGCGGGAGGAACAGATACGCAGTATTTT	CATSRDLAGGTDTQYF
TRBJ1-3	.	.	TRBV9	TGTGCCAGCAGCGTAGGCGGGGCTCCTGGAAACACCATATATTTT	CASSVGGAPGNTIYF
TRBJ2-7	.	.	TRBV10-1	TGCGCCAGCAGTGAGACAGGGACGGGGTCCTACGAGCAGTACTTC	CASSETGTGSYEQYF
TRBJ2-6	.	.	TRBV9	TGTGCCAGCAGCGTAGTGTCTGGGGCCAACGTCCTGACTTTC	CASSVVSGANVLTF
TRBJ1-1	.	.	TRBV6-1	TGTGCCAGCAGTGGGTCACTGGGGACTGAAGCTTTCTTT	CASSGSLGTEAFF
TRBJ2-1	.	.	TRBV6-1	TGTGCCAGCAGTGAAGCGGGGGGATACAATGAGCAGTTCTTC	CASSEAGGYNEQFF
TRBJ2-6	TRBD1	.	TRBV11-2	TGTGCCAGCAGCTCGGGACAGGGGTTTTCTGGGGCCAACGTCCTGACTTTC	CASSSGQGFSGANVLTF
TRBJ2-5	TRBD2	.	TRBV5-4	TGTGCCAGCAGCTTTCAGCGGGGGGGCCGTGAGACCCAGTACTTC	CASSFQRGGRETQYF
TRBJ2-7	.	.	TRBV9	TGTGCCAGCAGCGTAGGGCAGAACTACGAGCAGTACTTC	CASSVGQNYEQYF
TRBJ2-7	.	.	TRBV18	TGTGCCAGCTCATGGCAGGGGTCGAGCTCCTACGAGCAGTACTTC	CASSWQGSSSYEQYF
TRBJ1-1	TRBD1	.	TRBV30	TGTGCCTGGAATAGACAGGGAGGAACTGAAGCTTTCTTT	CAWNRQGGTEAFF
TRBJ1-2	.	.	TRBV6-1	TGTGCCAGCGGTGACGGTCCAATTCGGAACGTCGACTATGGCTACACCTTC	CASGDGPIRNVDYGYTF
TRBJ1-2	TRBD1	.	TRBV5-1	TGCGCCAGCAGCTCGGGCGGACAGGGCGGCTATGGCTACACCTTC	CASSSGGQGGYGYTF
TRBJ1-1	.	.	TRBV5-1	TGCGCCAGCAGCTCACTCGGGGGGAACACTGAAGCTTTCTTT	CASSSLGGNTEAFF
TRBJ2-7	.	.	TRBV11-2	TGTGCCAGCAGCTTAGGCCGGGACGGATCCTACGAGCAGTACTTC	CASSLGRDGSYEQYF
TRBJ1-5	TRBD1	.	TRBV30	TGTGCCTGGGGATCCGGGACAGTCTTGAATCAGCCCCAGCATTTT	CAWGSGTVLNQPQHF
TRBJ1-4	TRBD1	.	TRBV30	TGTGCCTGGAGGGGACAGGGGATGACTAATGAAAAACTGTTTTTT	CAWRGQGMTNEKLFF
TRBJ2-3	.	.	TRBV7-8	TGTGCCAGCAGCTTAATTACGGGCTCCACAGATACGCAGTATTTT	CASSLITGSTDTQYF
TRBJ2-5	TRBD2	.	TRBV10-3	TGTGCCATCCGGCGGGGGGACGGCCAAGAGACCCAGTACTTC	CAIRRGDGQETQYF
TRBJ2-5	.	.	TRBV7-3	TGTGCCAGCAGCTTACGGCGTCAAGAGACCCAGTACTTC	CASSLRRQETQYF
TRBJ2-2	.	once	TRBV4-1	TGCGCCAGCAGCCAAGTTTCGGCACCTTCGAACACCGGGGAGCTGTTTTTT	CASSQVSAPSNTGELFF
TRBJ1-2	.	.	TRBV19	TGTGCCAGTAGTATGGGGATCCCGGGCAGCTATGGCTACACCTTC	CASSMGIPGSYGYTF